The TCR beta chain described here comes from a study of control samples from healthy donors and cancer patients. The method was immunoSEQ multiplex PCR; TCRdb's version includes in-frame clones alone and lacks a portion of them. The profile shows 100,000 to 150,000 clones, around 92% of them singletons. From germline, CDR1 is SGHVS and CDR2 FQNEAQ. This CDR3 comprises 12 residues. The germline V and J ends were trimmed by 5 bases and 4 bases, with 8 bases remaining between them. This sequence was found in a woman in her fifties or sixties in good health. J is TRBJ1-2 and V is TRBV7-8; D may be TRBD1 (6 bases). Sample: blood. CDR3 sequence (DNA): TGTGCCAGCAGCCCGGACAGCTATGGCTACACCTTC. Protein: CASSPDSYGYTF.